These 17 T cell receptor beta chains share one sample of origin, sequenced in a study of cytomegalovirus exposure and HLA in healthy donors. The PCR made use of 60 Vbeta and 13 Jbeta primers. Method: immunoSEQ multiplex PCR; TCRdb's copy keeps in-frame clones and lacks some. The sample carries about 130,000 clones, 79% recorded once. Material for sequencing was PBMCs. These receptors were collected from a male donor in good health and CMV-seronegative.

V gene TRBV6-5 combines with J gene TRBJ1-1; D remains ambiguous. The germline V gene has CDR1 MNHEY and CDR2 SVGAGI. The CDR3 extends over 14 amino acids. Trimming pared 1 base from V and 3 bases from J, leaving 9 bases between. CDR3: CASSYYPGDTEAFF. As DNA, the CDR3 is TGTGCCAGCAGTTACTACCCCGGGGACACTGAAGCTTTCTTT.

This clone has only one observation. The gene calls are TRBV6-5 and TRBJ2-7; weak D call: TRBD2 (5 bases). Looked up from germline, CDR1 is MNHEY and CDR2 is SVGAGI. There are 14 residues in the CDR3. V gave up 0 bases and J gave up 5 bases, with 11 bases separating them. For the CDR3, the DNA is TGTGCCAGCAGTTACTCGCAGTACGGGGACGAGCAGTACTTC. It encodes CASSYSQYGDEQYF.

This chain joins TRBV27 and TRBJ2-1, with TRBD1 as a possible D gene (6 bases). This CDR3 region has 15 residues. The V and J ends lost 0 bases and 6 bases respectively, with 12 bases between them. CDR1 and CDR2 from the germline V gene are MNHEY and SMNVEV (reference sequence). The CDR3 DNA reads as TGTGCCAGCAGTTTATCCTCGAGGGGGTCCAATGAGCAGTTCTTC. Translated: CASSLSSRGSNEQFF.

V and J are TRBV4-3 and TRBJ2-7; D gene uncertain. This CDR3 has 14 residues. V was clipped by 0 bases and J by 6 bases, with 12 bases between them. Per germline, CDR1 LGHNA and CDR2 YSLEER. In DNA, the CDR3 is TGCGCCAGCAGCCAAGATCTTGGTAAACTCGAGCAGTACTTC. Translated, it gives CASSQDLGKLEQYF.

The V gene is TRBV2, the J gene TRBJ1-4; perhaps TRBD1 as D (6 bases). CDR3 size: 13 residues. CDR1 and CDR2 from the germline V gene are SNHLY and FYNNEI. Trimming removed 7 bases at V and 5 bases at J, with 11 bases between. The CDR3: CASKRQGNEKLFF. CDR3 bases: TGTGCCAGCAAAAGGCAGGGGAATGAAAAACTGTTTTTT.

The V and J genes are TRBV30 and TRBJ2-1; tentatively, D is TRBD2 (5 bases). Per the germline V gene, CDR1 is GTSNPN and CDR2 is SVGIG (reference sequence). The V end was cut by 0 bases, the J end by 9 bases, with 18 bases between. The CDR3 runs to 15 residues. CDR3 amino acids: CAWSVGGSRAAEQFF. The CDR3, as DNA: TGTGCCTGGAGTGTAGGTGGCTCCAGAGCGGCTGAGCAGTTCTTC.

The chain is built from TRBV27 and TRBJ2-3; 11 bases align to TRBD2. Trimming took 5 bases from V and 7 from J; bases not matched to a gene: 5. CDR1 MNHEY and CDR2 SMNVEV come from the germline V gene (reference sequence). The CDR3 loop spans 14 amino acids. The CDR3 loop is CASSIAGGRNTQYF. The CDR3 DNA is TGTGCCAGCAGTATAGCGGGGGGGCGAAATACGCAGTATTTT.

Here the CDR3 reads CASSFRDSRYETQYF. The CDR3 region has the DNA TGTGCCAGCAGCTTCCGGGACAGCCGTTACGAGACCCAGTACTTC. This chain links TRBV7-6 with TRBJ2-5; 7 positions agree with TRBD1. The V and J ends lost 3 bases and 5 bases, in that order; junction bases with no gene match: 9. Germline-derived CDR1 and CDR2 are SGHVS and FNYEAQ. This CDR3 spans 15 amino acids.

The rearrangement links TRBV14 to TRBJ1-1; D remains ambiguous. Per germline, CDR1 SGHDN and CDR2 FVKESK. V was shortened by 5 bases and J by 4 bases, with 14 bases between the two germline ends. The CDR3 is made up of 14 amino acids. CDR3 loop: CASSAHRSGTEAFF. CDR3 DNA sequence: TGTGCCAGCAGCGCCCACCGGTCCGGCACTGAAGCTTTCTTT. The full variable domain, rest sourced from reference TRBV14 and TRBJ1-1, is EAGVTQFPSHSVIEKGQTVTLRCDPISGHDNLYWYRRVMGKEIKFLLHFVKESKQDESGMPNNRFLAERTGGTYSTLKVQPAELEDSGVYFCASSAHRSGTEAFFGQGTRLTVV.

This clone was observed once. This chain joins TRBV11-2 and TRBJ2-3; TRBD2 might be the D (6 bases). Deletions cut 3 bases from V and 0 bases from J, with 10 bases between. The CDR3 length is 15 residues. Germline CDR1 and CDR2: SGHAT and FQNNGV. CDR3 loop: CASSFSGTSTDTQYF. As DNA, the CDR3 is TGTGCCAGCAGCTTTAGCGGAACTAGCACAGATACGCAGTATTTT.

J is TRBJ2-2 and V is TRBV5-4; weak D call: TRBD1 (6 bases). This CDR3 has 16 residues. V was pared by 0 bases and J by 0 bases, with 9 bases between. Germline assignment: CDR1 SGHNT and CDR2 YYREEE (reference sequence). CDR3: CASSLDPGANTGELFF. The CDR3 DNA follows: TGTGCCAGCAGCTTGGACCCAGGGGCGAACACCGGGGAGCTGTTTTTT.

This sequence joins TRBV5-1 and TRBJ2-5; perhaps TRBD1 as D (6 bases). The germline V gene has CDR1 SGHRS and CDR2 YFSETQ. The V end was cut by 6 bases, the J end by 5 bases, with 17 bases between. The CDR3 spans 14 residues. CDR3 sequence: CASTLQGVRETQYF. The CDR3 bases are TGCGCCAGCACCCTACAGGGCGTAAGGGAGACCCAGTACTTC.

J is TRBJ1-1 and V is TRBV18, with D hard to call. Trimming pared 2 bases from V and 6 bases from J, leaving 10 bases between. CDR3 length equals 13 residues. Germline CDR1 is KGHSH and CDR2 is LQKENI. This CDR3 is CASSPNTGAEAFF. CDR3 nucleotides: TGTGCCAGCTCACCAAACACTGGAGCTGAAGCTTTCTTT.

The chain's CDR3 is CAISESIGEVGNTIYF. The CDR3 coding sequence is TGTGCCATCAGTGAGTCGATCGGAGAAGTTGGAAACACCATATATTTT. The gene calls are TRBV10-3 and TRBJ1-3; no reliable D call. Germline V lookup: CDR1 ENHRY, CDR2 SYGVKD. There are 16 residues in the CDR3. Trimming took off 0 bases at V and 3 bases at J, with 12 bases between the two ends.

The V and J genes are TRBV27 and TRBJ2-7, with 9 bases that match TRBD1. V gave up 2 bases and J gave up 5 bases; unmatched junction bases: 10. This CDR3 region has 16 residues. Germline V gene data show CDR1 as MNHEY and CDR2 as SMNVEV (reference sequence). CDR3 in DNA: TGTGCCAGCAGTTTACTCACCGGGACAGGGTCCCACGAGCAGTACTTC. It yields the protein CASSLLTGTGSHEQYF.

The rearrangement joins TRBV9 to TRBJ2-1; 9 bases are shared with TRBD2. Germline loops: CDR1 SGDLS, CDR2 YYNGEE. The CDR3 is 15 residues long. The ends lost 7 bases at V and 5 bases at J; junction bases unmatched: 10. CDR3 residues: CASPLSGGGDNEQFF. In DNA, the CDR3 is TGTGCCAGCCCCCTGAGTGGCGGGGGGGACAATGAGCAGTTCTTC.

This clone was seen only once. The rearrangement links TRBV5-4 to TRBJ2-1; D is unresolved. Germline V gene lookup returns CDR1 SGHNT and CDR2 YYREEE (reference sequence). The CDR3 contains 16 residues. Trimming removed 0 bases at V and 8 bases at J, with 18 bases between. The CDR3 sequence: CASSLGAEISVDEQFF. The CDR3 region has the DNA TGTGCCAGCAGCTTGGGGGCAGAGATCTCGGTCGATGAGCAGTTCTTC. The entire variable domain, with the rest obtained from reference TRBV5-4 and TRBJ2-1, is as follows: ETGVTQSPTHLIKTRGQQVTLRCSSQSGHNTVSWYQQALGQGPQFIFQYYREEENGRGNFPPRFSGLQFPNYSSELNVNALELDDSALYLCASSLGAEISVDEQFFGPGTRLTVL.